What follows is one T cell receptor (beta chain) and its context. The specificity of this receptor is unknown. It has no much larger one-base neighbor in the sample; base qualities were not kept. TCR CDR3 regions were amplified from genomic DNA by multiplex PCR using the deep immunoSEQ assay. Extracted genomic DNA from each cell subset was spread evenly across all wells of several immunoSEQ 96-well plates, with each plate serving as a replicate. For sorted subsets, each replicate PCR was loaded with 200 to 250 ng genomic DNA, equivalent to 30,000 or so T cell genomes. Purified libraries were quantified with a Qubit 3.0 fluorometer, sized on a Bioanalyzer 2100, and re-quantified with the KAPA Library Quantification kit. Every immunoSEQ 96-well plate was sequenced on a separate single-read 150-cycle Illumina NextSeq 550 flow cell. On the study's bioinformatics: Because only junctional sequences without quality scores were contained in the immunoSEQ output, filtering matching that applied to full-length reads could not be performed. To assign V/J genes and CDR3, sequences were annotated using PyIR, a Python wrapper for IgBLAST v1.9, with IMGT germline references. Reads were filtered out if the reads had weak V/J assignments (E-value above 1e-6), no CDR3, stop codons, out-of-frame junctions, or ambiguous translated residues. V3J clonotypes were defined as sequences sharing an identical inferred V gene, J gene, and CDR3 amino acid sequence. Percentage overlap between repertoires was calculated by dividing the number of shared unique clonotypes by the size of the smaller repertoire. Repertoire richness was assessed with RTK rarefaction, the Chao1 estimator, and Recon v2.1 estimates of unobserved clonotypes. Generation probabilities were computed with OLGA for all TCRbeta clonotypes obtained by the gDNA method from a handful of donors. Not all clones reach the TCRdb copy of this immuneACCESS table, which keeps in-frame sequences only. Checked studies attribute under half of the gap to unresolved V genes and leave the rest unexplained. V and J calls and clone size are those listed in that table; D and trimming were worked out from the DNA. This sample lists about 610,000 clones; 96% were detected once. The top ten constitute more than 0.085% of the sample.

This specimen comes from a study of shared clonotypes between healthy human individuals (dated by TCRdb to about 2020). Regarding the complete study: A couple of women and three men aged 18 to 49 years were included in the cohort. For each donor, CD4 naive and CD4 memory were each given three plates, CD8 naive was given two plates, and CD8 memory was given one plate. Each donor's leukapheresis produced roughly between about 0.9 and 9.5 billion PBMCs. To increase sequencing depth and limit assay-specific biases, different laboratories used diverse techniques to prepare libraries and sequence TCR repertoires. Blood TCR repertoires of roughly five healthy adults were deeply sequenced to estimate repertoire size and the extent of clonotype sharing between individuals. The full study reports these points: Incomplete sequencing was indicated by rarefaction of sorted-subset datasets, despite the large sequencing depth. Only blood was sampled, and tissue TCR repertoires likely differ from those in blood. When four donors were compared, the shared fraction of clonotypes was approximately 5% for naive CD4, about 4% for naive CD8, about 2.4% for memory CD4, and less than 0.45% for memory CD8. The genetic and exposure-history diversity represented was limited by the small number of donors. Estimated clonotype richness was generally larger for naive than for memory subsets. Compared with non-shared clonotypes, clonotypes shared by all four sorted-subset donors had higher generation probabilities. Pairwise subsampling indicated that sequencing depth was expected to affect the degree of clonotype sharing among donors.

CD8 naive samples were obtained by positive selection for CCR7 among CD45RO-negative cells, yielding a CD45RA+CCR7+ population from which TemRA cells were excluded. The donors were healthy, HIV-negative adults who had no recently reported acute infections or vaccinations. Only Caucasian adults living in Nashville, Tennessee, USA were represented among the donors. Blood was collected by leukapheresis, and PBMCs were isolated by Ficoll-Histopaque density gradient centrifugation and then cryopreserved in liquid nitrogen vapor phase. Analytical flow cytometry was used to check the purity and quantity of each magnetically sorted T cell population. Genomic DNA was isolated from every sorted fraction and measured by UV absorbance on a Nanodrop 2000c. The germline V gene sets CDR1 to SNHLY and CDR2 to FYNNEI. V loses 3 bases of germline sequence and J loses 1 base, and the interval between the two ends is 10 bases. The CDR3 covers 14 residues, taking in both the cysteine and the phenylalanine. Just CDR3 DNA is preserved here, 42 bases in frame from base 1.

The sequenced sample consisted of naive CD8+ T cells sorted from blood. The intended sense of this specimen's cell subset or site label: CD45RA+CCR7+. This clonotype was obtained from a woman in her thirties in good health. The chain employs TRBV2 and TRBJ2-7; the D gene is not confidently resolved. The CDR3: CASSDQSISYEQYF. The sequence in DNA is TGTGCCAGCAGTGACCAGTCGATTTCCTACGAGCAGTACTTC.